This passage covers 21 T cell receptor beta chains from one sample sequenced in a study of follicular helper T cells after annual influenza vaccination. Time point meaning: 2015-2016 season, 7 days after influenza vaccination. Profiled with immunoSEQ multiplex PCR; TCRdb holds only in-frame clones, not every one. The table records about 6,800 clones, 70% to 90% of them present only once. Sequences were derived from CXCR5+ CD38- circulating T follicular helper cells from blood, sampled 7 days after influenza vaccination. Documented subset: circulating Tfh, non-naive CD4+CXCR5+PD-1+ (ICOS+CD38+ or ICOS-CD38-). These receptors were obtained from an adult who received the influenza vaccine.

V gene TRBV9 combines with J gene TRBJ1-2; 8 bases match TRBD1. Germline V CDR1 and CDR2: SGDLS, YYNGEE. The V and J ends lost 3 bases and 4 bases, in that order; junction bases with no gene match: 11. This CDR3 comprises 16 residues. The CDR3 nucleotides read TGTGCCAGCAGCGCCACGACAGGGGATTGGGGCTATGGCTACACCTTC. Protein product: CASSATTGDWGYGYTF.

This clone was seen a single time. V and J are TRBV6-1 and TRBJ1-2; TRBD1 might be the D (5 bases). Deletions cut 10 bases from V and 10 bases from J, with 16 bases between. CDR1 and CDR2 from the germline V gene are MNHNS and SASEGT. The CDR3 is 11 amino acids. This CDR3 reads CATQGRLYYTF. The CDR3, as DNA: TGTGCCACCCAGGGACGGCTTTACTACACCTTC.

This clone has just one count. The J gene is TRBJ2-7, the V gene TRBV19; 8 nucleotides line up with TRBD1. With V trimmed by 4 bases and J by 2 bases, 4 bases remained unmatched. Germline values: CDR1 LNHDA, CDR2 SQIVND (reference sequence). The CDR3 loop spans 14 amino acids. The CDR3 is CASSSTGGPYEQYF. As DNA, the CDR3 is TGTGCCAGTAGTAGCACAGGGGGTCCCTACGAGCAGTACTTC. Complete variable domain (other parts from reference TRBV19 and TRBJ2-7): DGGITQSPKYLFRKEGQNVTLSCEQNLNHDAMYWYRQDPGQGLRLIYYSQIVNDFQKGDIAEGYSVSREKKESFPLTVTSAQKNPTAFYLCASSSTGGPYEQYFGPGTRLTVT.

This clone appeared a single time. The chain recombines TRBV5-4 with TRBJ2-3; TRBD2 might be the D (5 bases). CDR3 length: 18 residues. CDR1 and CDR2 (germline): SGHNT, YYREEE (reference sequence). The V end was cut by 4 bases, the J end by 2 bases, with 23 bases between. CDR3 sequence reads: CASSAGKTSAKVTDTQYF. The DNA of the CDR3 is TGTGCCAGCAGCGCCGGAAAAACTAGTGCCAAAGTCACAGATACGCAGTATTTT.

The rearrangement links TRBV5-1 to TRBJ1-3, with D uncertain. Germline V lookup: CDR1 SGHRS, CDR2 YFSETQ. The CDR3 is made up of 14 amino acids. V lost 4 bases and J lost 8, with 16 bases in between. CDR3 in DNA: TGCGCCAGCAGCCCCCTGGGCGGTATAGACACCATATATTTT. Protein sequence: CASSPLGGIDTIYF.

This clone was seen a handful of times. CDR3 region: CASTPKCHEQFF. DNA of the CDR3: TGTGCCAGCACCCCAAAGTGTCATGAGCAGTTCTTC. The genes are TRBV21-1 and TRBJ2-1. TRBV21-1 is noted as a pseudogene. The CDR3 has 12 residues.

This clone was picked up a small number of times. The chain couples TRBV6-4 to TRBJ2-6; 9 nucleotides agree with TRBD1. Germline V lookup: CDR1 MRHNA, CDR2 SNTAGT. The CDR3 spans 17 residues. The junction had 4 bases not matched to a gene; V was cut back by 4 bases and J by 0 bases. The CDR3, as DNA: TGTGCCAGCAGTGGCGGGACAGGGTTCTCTGGGGCCAACGTCCTGACTTTC. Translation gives CASSGGTGFSGANVLTF.

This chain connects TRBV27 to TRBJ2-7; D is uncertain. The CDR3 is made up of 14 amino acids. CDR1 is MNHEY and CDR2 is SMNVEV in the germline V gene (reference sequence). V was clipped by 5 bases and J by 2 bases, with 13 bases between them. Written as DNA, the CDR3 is TGTGCCAGCAGTCCCCGGACCCTCCCCTACGAGCAGTACTTC. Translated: CASSPRTLPYEQYF.

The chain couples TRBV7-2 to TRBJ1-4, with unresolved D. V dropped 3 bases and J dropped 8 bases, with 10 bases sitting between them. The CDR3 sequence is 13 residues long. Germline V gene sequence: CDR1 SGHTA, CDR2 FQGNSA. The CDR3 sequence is CASSFMMGEKLFF. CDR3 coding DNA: TGTGCCAGCAGCTTTATGATGGGGGAAAAACTGTTTTTT. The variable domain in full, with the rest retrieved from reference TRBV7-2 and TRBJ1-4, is GAGVSQSPSNKVTEKGKDVELRCDPISGHTALYWYRQSLGQGLEFLIYFQGNSAPDKSGLPSDRFSAERTGGSVSTLTIQRTQQEDSAVYLCASSFMMGEKLFFGSGTQLSVL.

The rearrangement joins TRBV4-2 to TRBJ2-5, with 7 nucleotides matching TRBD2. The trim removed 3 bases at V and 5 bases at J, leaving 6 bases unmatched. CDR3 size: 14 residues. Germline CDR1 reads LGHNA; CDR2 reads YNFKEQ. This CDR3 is CASSQGLSPETQYF. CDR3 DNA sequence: TGTGCCAGCAGCCAGGGACTATCACCGGAGACCCAGTACTTC.

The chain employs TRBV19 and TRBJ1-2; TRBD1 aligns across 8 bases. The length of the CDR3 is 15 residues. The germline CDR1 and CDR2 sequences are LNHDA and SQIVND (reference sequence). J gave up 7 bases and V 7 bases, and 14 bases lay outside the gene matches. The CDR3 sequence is CASTMPDREMSGYTF. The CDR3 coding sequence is TGTGCCAGTACCATGCCGGACAGGGAGATGAGTGGCTACACCTTC.

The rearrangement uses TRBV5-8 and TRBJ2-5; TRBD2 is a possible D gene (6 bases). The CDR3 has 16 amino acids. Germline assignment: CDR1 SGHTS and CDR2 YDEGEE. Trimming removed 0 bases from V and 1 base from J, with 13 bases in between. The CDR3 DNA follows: TGTGCCAGCAGCTTGGGCGCGGGATTAGGCCAAGAGACCCAGTACTTC. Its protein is CASSLGAGLGQETQYF.

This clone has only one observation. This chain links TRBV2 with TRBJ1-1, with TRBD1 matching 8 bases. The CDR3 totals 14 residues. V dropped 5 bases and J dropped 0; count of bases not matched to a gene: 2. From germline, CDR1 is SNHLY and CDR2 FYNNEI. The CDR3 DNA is TGTGCCAGCAGTCTGGACAGGGTGAACACTGAAGCTTTCTTT. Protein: CASSLDRVNTEAFF. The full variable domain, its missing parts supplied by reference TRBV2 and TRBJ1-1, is EPEVTQTPSHQVTQMGQEVILRCVPISNHLYFYWYRQILGQKVEFLVSFYNNEISEKSEIFDDQFSVERPDGSNFTLKIRSTKLEDSAMYFCASSLDRVNTEAFFGQGTRLTVV.

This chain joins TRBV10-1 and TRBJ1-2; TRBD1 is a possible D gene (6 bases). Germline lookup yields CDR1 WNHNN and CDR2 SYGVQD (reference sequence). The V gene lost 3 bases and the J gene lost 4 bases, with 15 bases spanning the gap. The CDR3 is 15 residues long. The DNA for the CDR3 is TGCGCCAGCAGTGAACGAGGACAGCCGACCTATGGCTACACCTTC. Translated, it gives CASSERGQPTYGYTF.

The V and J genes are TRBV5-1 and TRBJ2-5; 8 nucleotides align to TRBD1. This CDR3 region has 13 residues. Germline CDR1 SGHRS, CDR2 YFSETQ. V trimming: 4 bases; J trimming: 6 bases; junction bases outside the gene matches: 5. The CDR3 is CASSADRGKTQYF. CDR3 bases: TGCGCCAGCAGCGCCGACAGGGGAAAGACCCAGTACTTC.

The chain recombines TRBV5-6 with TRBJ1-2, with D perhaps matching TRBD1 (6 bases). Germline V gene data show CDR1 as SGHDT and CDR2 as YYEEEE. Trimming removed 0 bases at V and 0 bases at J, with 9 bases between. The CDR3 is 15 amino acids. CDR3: CASSLGTAANYGYTF. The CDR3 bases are TGTGCCAGCAGCTTGGGGACAGCTGCTAACTATGGCTACACCTTC.

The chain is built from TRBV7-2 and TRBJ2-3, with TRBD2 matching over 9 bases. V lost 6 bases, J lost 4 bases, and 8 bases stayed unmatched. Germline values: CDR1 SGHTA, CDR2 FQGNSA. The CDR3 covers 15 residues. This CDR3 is CASSGGGRAPDTQYF. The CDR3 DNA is TGTGCCAGCAGTGGGGGCGGGAGGGCCCCAGATACGCAGTATTTT.

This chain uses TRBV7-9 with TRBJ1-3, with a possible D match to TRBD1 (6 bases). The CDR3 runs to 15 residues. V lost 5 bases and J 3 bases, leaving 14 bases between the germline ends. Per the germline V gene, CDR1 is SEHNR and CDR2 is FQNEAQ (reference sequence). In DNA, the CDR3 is TGTGCCAGCAGCCGACAGGCGACAGTTGGAAACACCATATATTTT. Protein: CASSRQATVGNTIYF.

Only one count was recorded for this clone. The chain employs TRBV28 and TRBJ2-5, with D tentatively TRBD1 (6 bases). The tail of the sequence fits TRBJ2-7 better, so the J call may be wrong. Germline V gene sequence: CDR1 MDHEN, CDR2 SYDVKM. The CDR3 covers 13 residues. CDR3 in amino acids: CACLGTKTYEQYF. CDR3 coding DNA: TGTGCCTGTCTTGGGACAAAAACCTACGAGCAGTACTTC.

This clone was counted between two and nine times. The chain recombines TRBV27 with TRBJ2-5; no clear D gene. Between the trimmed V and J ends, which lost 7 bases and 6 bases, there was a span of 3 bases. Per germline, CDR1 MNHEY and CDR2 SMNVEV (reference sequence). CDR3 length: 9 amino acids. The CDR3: CASKKTQYF. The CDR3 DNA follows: TGTGCCAGCAAAAAGACCCAGTACTTC.

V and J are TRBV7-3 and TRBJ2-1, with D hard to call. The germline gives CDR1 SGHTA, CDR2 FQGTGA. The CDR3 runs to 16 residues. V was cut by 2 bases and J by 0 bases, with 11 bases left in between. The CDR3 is CASSLVGLGSYNEQFF. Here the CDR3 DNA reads TGTGCCAGCAGCTTAGTCGGCCTGGGCTCCTACAATGAGCAGTTCTTC.